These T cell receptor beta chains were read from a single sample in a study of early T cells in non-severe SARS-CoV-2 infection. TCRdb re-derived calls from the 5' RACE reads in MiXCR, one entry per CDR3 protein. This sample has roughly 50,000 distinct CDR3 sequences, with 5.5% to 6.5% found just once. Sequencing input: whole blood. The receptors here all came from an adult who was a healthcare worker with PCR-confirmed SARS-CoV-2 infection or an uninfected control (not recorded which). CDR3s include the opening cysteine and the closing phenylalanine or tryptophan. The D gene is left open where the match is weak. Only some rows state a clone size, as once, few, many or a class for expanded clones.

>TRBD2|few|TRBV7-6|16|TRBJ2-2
TGTGCCAGCAGCGTCCAAGGGAGGGCCAGTTCCGGGGAGCTGTTTTTT
CASSVQGRASSGELFF
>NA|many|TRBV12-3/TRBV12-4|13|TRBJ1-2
TGTGCCAGCAGTTTAGGATGGGACTTGGGCTACACCTTC
CASSLGWDLGYTF
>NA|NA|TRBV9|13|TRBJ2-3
TGTGCCAGCAGCGCGAGGTACACAGATACGCAGTATTTT
CASSARYTDTQYF
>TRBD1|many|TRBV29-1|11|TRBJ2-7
TGCAGCGTACAGGGGCGGGACGAGCAGTACTTC
CSVQGRDEQYF
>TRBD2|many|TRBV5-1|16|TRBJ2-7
TGCGCCAGCAGCCACCCCAAACTAGCGGAGACCTACGAGCAGTACTTC
CASSHPKLAETYEQYF
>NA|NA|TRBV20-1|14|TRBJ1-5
TGCAGTGCTAGAGACGCCCGGCCAAATCAGCCCCAGCATTTT
CSARDARPNQPQHF
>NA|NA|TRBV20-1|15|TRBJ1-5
TGCAGTGCCAGTACGGCAGGCGGGGGCAATCAGCCCCAGCATTTT
CSASTAGGGNQPQHF
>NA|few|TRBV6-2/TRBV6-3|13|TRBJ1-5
TGTGCCAGCGCAGCGGGTCAACTCCAGCCCCAGCATTTT
CASAAGQLQPQHF
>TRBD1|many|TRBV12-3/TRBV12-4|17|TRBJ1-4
TGTGCCAGCAGGACCGGGACAGGGAAAATTGGAAATGAAAAACTGTTTTTT
CASRTGTGKIGNEKLFF
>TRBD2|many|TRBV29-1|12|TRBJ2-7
TGCAGCGTGGGGGAGGGGTCCTACGAGCAGTACTTC
CSVGEGSYEQYF
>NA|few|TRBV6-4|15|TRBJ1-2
TGTGCCAGCAGAGCCGACCCAGGTCGGAGCTATGGCTACACCTTC
CASRADPGRSYGYTF
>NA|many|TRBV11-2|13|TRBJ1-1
TGTGCCAGCAGCTTAGGAGGAAACACTGAAGCTTTCTTT
CASSLGGNTEAFF
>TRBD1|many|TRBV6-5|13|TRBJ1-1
TGTGCCAGCAGAAGCAGGGGGACCGCTGAAGCTTTCTTT
CASRSRGTAEAFF
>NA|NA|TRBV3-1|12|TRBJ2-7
TGTGCCAGCTGGAAGTGGGGCTACGAGCAGTACTTC
CASWKWGYEQYF
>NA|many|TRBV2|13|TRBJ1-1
TGTGCCAGCAGTGAACGAGGGTCCACTGAAGCTTTCTTT
CASSERGSTEAFF
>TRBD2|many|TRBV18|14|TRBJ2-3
TGTGCCAGCTCACCAGCGGGGGGGCCAGATACGCAGTATTTT
CASSPAGGPDTQYF
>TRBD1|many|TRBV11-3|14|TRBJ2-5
TGTGCCAGCAGCTTATGGACAGGTCAAGAGACCCAGTACTTC
CASSLWTGQETQYF
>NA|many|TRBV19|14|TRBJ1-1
TGTGCCAGTAGTATACCCCAGCGCAACACTGAAGCTTTCTTT
CASSIPQRNTEAFF